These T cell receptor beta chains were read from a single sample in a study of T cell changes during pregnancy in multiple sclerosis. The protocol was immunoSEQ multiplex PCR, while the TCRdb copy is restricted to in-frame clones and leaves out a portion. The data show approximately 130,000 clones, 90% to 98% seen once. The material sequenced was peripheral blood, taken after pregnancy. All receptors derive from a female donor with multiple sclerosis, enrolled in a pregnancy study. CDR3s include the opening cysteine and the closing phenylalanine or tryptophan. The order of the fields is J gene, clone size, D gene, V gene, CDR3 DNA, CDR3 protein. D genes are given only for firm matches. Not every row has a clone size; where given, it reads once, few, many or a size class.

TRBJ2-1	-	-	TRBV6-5	TGTGCCAGCAGCTCGGACGGGAGCTCCTACAATGAGCAGTTCTTC	CASSSDGSSYNEQFF
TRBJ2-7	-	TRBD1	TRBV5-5	TGTGCCAGCAGCTTGGGACAGGGTATTAGCTACGAGCAGTACTTC	CASSLGQGISYEQYF
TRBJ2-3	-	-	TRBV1	TGCACCAGCAGCCGACTAGGGGCGGGACATACGCAGTATTTT	CTSSRLGAGHTQYF
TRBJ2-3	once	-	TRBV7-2	TGTGCCAGCAGCTTAGTTAGCGGTAGCACAGATACGCAGTATTTT	CASSLVSGSTDTQYF
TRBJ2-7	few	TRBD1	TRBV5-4	TGTGCCAGCAGCCGGACAGGTAGCTCCTACGAGCAGTACTTC	CASSRTGSSYEQYF
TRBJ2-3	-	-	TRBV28	TGTGCCAGCAGTCCATCGGGGGATACGCAGTATTTT	CASSPSGDTQYF
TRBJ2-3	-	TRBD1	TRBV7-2	TGTGCCAGCAGCCCTAGGACAGGGTTATCCTCAGATACGCAGTATTTT	CASSPRTGLSSDTQYF
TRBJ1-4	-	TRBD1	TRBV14	TGTGCCAGCAGCCACGGGACAGGCGCGGGCGAAAAACTGTTTTTT	CASSHGTGAGEKLFF
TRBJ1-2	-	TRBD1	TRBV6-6	TGTGCCAGCAGTCCAAGACAGGGTGGCTACACCTTC	CASSPRQGGYTF
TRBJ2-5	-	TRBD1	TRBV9	TGTGCCAGCAGCGAATCGGGACAGGGTCTAGAGACCCAGTACTTC	CASSESGQGLETQYF
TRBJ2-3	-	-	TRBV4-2	TGTGCCAGCAGCCTGAGACACTTCGGCACAGATACGCAGTATTTT	CASSLRHFGTDTQYF
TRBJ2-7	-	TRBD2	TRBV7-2	TGTGCCAGCAGCTTAGCCCCCGGACTAGCGGGAGAGCAGTACTTC	CASSLAPGLAGEQYF
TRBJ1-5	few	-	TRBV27	TGTGCCAGCAGTTTATCGCGACAGGCCCAGCCCCAGCATTTT	CASSLSRQAQPQHF
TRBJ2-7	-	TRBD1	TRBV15	TGTGCCACCAGCAAGGACAGGGGGGCCGCATACGAGCAGTACTTC	CATSKDRGAAYEQYF
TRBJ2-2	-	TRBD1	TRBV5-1	TGCGCCAGCAGCTTGGTACAGGGGGCGAACACCGGGGAGCTGTTTTTT	CASSLVQGANTGELFF
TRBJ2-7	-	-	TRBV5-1	TGCGCCAGCAGGCCTCTGGCAGGCTCCTACGAGCAGTACTTC	CASRPLAGSYEQYF
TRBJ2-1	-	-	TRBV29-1	TGCAGCGTTGCGCGGGGAGTGGCCTACAATGAGCAGTTCTTC	CSVARGVAYNEQFF
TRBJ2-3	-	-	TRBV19	TGTGCCAGTAGTTCCTCCAGGGCTAGCACAGATACGCAGTATTTT	CASSSSRASTDTQYF
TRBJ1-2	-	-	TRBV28	TGTGCCAGCAGTACCCCCCAGGGGATCAACTATGGCTACACCTTC	CASSTPQGINYGYTF
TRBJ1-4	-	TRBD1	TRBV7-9	TGTGCCAGCACCGGGACCGGGACAGGGAACGAAAAACTGTTTTTT	CASTGTGTGNEKLFF
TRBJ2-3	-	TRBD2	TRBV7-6	TGTGCCAGCAGCTCCCTCAAGCGGGAGCCCAATACGCAGTATTTT	CASSSLKREPNTQYF
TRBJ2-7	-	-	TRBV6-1	TGTGCCAGCAGTGAATTCTCTTACTACGAGCAGTACTTC	CASSEFSYYEQYF
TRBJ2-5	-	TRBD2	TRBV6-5	TGTGCCAGCAGTTACAAGGGACTAGCGGGAGAGACCCAGTACTTC	CASSYKGLAGETQYF
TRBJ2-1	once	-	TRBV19	TGTGCCAGTAGTATAGATTCGGACTCTCGACCGTTCTTC	CASSIDSDSRPFF
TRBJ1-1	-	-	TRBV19	TGTGCCAGTAGTCCCTTACAGAATATGAACACTGAAGCTTTCTTT	CASSPLQNMNTEAFF
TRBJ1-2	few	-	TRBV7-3	TGTGCCAGCAGCTTAAGTGGAGGGAACGGCTACACCTTC	CASSLSGGNGYTF
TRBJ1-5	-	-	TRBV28	TGTGCCAGCAGTTCAGACCCGCCAACAGGCTATAGCAATCAGCCCCAGCATTTT	CASSSDPPTGYSNQPQHF
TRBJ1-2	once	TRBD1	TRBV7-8	TGTGCCAGCAGCTTATTGGCAGGGGGCGAGTTAAATGGCTACACCTTC	CASSLLAGGELNGYTF
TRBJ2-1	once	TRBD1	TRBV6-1	TGTGCCAGCACCCTATTGGGACAGTCCAATGAGCAGTTCTTC	CASTLLGQSNEQFF
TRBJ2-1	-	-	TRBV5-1	TGCGCCAGCAGCACGCCAGAGGGCAGCTATGAGCAGTTCTTC	CASSTPEGSYEQFF
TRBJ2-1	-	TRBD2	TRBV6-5	TGTGCCAGCAGTTTGGCCGGGAGGAGCAATGAGCAGTTCTTC	CASSLAGRSNEQFF
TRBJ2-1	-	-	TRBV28	TGTGCCAGCAGGTTCTTTCCACAGGCCTACAATGAGCAGTTCTTC	CASRFFPQAYNEQFF
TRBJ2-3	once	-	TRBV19	TGTGCCAGTAGTATCCTGGAGATTGGTACGCAGTATTTT	CASSILEIGTQYF
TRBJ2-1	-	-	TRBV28	TGTGCCAGCAGTTTAGGGGCTACGTACAATGAGCAGTTCTTC	CASSLGATYNEQFF
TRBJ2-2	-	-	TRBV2	TGTGCCAGCAAGAGGGAGGGGGCCGGGGAGCTGTTTTTT	CASKREGAGELFF
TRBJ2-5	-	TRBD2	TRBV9	TGTGCCAGCAGCGTAGGACTAGCGGGAGGAGAAGAGACCCAGTACTTC	CASSVGLAGGEETQYF
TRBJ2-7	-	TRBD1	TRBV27	TGTGCCAGCAGTCCCCGTAAGGGGGCGTACGAGCAGTACTTC	CASSPRKGAYEQYF
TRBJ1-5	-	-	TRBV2	TGTGCCAGCAGTGAAAACAGGGCTAGTCAGCCCCAGCATTTT	CASSENRASQPQHF
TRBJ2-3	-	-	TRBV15	TGTGCCACCAGCAGAGCCGGCAGGAGGAACACAGATACGCAGTATTTT	CATSRAGRRNTDTQYF
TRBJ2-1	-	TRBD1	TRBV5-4	TGTGCCAGCAAAATACAGGGGGTCAATGAGCAGTTCTTC	CASKIQGVNEQFF
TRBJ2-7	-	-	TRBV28	TGTGCCAGCAGTTTAAAGGGTCGCGGGCACGAGCAGTACTTC	CASSLKGRGHEQYF
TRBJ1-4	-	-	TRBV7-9	TGTGCCAGCAGTCCGGGGGTTGAAAAACTGTTTTTT	CASSPGVEKLFF
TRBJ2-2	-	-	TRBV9	TGTGCCAGCAGCCCCTACTCTGGGGAGCTGTTTTTT	CASSPYSGELFF
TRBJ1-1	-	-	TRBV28	TGTGCCAGCAGCTCAGGTCAGAAGACTGAAGCTTTCTTT	CASSSGQKTEAFF
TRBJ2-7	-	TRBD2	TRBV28	TGTGCCAGCAGTTTACTAATGGGGGGGATTGCCCTCCCTTACGAGCAGTACTTC	CASSLLMGGIALPYEQYF
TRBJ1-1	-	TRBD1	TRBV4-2	TGTGCCAGCAGCCAAGATTTGGCACAGGGGGGGACTGAAGCTTTCTTT	CASSQDLAQGGTEAFF
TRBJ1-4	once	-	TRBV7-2	TGTGCCAGCAGCTACCTTACCCGGAAGGGAGGCCATGAAAAACTGTTTTTT	CASSYLTRKGGHEKLFF
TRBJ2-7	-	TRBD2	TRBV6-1	TGTGCCAGCAGTGTATGGGGCGGGGGGGGGAAGACCCCCTTCTCCTACGAGCAGTACTTC	CASSVWGGGGKTPFSYEQYF
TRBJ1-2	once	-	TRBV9	TGTGCCAGCAGCATGCGAGGGTTGAAGTCCTTC	CASSMRGLKSF
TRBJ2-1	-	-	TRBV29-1	TGCAGCGACTCTAAGTATGAGCAGTTCTTC	CSDSKYEQFF
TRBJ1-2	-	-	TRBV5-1	TGCGCCAGCAGCTTGCAGGGACATCAAGACTATGGCTACACCTTC	CASSLQGHQDYGYTF
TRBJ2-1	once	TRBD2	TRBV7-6	TGTGCCAGCAGCTTAGCGGGAGGGCCAATTTCCTACAATGAGCAGTTCTTC	CASSLAGGPISYNEQFF
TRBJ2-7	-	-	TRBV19	TGTGCCAGTAGTGTGGTCGGGGTACTCAGCGAGCAGTACTTC	CASSVVGVLSEQYF
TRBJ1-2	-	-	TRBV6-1	TGTGCCAGCAGTGACGGGCCGGGAGGCTACACCTTC	CASSDGPGGYTF
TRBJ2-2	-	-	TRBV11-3	TGTGCCAGCAGCCCACGAGGAGGGCCTCGCACCGGGGAGCTGTTTTTT	CASSPRGGPRTGELFF
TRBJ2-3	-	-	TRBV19	TGTGCCAGTAGCCCAACCCGGCGGAGCACAGATACGCAGTATTTT	CASSPTRRSTDTQYF
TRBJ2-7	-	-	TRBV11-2	TGTGCCAGCAGCTCCCCTGTTCTCTACGAGCAGTACTTC	CASSSPVLYEQYF